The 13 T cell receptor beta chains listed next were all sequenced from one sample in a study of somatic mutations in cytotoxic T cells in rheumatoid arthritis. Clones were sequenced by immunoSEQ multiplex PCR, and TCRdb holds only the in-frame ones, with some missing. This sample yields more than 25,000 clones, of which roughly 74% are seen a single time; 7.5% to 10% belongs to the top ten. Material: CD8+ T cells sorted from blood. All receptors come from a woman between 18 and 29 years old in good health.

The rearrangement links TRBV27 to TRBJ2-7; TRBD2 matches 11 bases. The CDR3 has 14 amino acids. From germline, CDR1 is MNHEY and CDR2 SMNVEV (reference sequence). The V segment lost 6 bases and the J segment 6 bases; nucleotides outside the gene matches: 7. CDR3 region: CASSLAGGSGEQYF. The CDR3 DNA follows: TGTGCCAGCAGCCTAGCGGGAGGCTCGGGCGAGCAGTACTTC.

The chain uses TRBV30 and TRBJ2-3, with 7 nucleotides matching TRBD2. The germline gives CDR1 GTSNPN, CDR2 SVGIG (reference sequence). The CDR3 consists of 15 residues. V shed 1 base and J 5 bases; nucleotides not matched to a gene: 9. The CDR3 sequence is CAWSASSGRGDTQYF. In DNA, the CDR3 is TGTGCCTGGAGTGCGTCTAGCGGCCGGGGAGATACGCAGTATTTT.

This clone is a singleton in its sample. DNA for the CDR3: TGCAGCGTAGCTCAAGCGGGTGTGAACACCGGGGAGCTGTTTTTT. This translates into CSVAQAGVNTGELFF. The J gene is TRBJ2-2, the V gene TRBV29-1, with D possibly matching TRBD2 (6 bases). The CDR3 contains 15 residues. V lost 6 bases, J lost 1 base, and 15 bases lay in between. Germline CDR1 reads SQVTM; CDR2 reads ANQGSEA.

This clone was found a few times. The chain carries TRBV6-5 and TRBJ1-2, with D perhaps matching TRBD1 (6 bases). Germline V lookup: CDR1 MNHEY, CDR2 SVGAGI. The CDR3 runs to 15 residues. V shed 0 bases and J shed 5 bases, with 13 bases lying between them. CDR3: CASSYSTGIPYGYTF. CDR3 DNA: TGTGCCAGCAGTTACTCGACAGGAATCCCTTATGGCTACACCTTC.

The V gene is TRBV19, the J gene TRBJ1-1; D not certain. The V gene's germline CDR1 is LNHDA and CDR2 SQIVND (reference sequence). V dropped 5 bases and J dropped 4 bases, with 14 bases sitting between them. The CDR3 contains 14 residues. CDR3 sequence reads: CASSVSTSPTEAFF. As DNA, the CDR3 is TGTGCCAGTAGTGTTAGTACCTCACCCACTGAAGCTTTCTTT.

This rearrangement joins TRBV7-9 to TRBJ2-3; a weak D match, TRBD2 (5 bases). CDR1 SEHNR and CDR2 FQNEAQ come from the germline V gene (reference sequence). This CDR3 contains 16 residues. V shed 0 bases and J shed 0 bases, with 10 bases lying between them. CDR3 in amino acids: CASSLARAVSTDTQYF. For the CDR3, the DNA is TGTGCCAGCAGCTTAGCGCGGGCGGTTAGCACAGATACGCAGTATTTT.

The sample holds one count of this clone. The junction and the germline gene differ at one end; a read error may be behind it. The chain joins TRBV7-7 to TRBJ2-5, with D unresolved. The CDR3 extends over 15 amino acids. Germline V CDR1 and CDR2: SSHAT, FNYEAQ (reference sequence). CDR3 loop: CASSPTQIDQETQYF. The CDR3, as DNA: TGTGCTAGCAGCCCCACGCAGATCGATCAAGAGACCCAGTACTTC.

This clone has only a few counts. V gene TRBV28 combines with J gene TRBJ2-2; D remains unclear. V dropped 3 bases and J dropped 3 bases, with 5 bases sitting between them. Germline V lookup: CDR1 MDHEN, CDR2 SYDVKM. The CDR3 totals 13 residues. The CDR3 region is CASSFRHTGELFF. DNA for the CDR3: TGTGCCAGCAGTTTCAGGCACACCGGGGAGCTGTTTTTT. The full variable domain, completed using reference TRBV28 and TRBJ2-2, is DVKVTQSSRYLVKRTGEKVFLECVQDMDHENMFWYRQDPGLGLRLIYFSYDVKMKEKGDIPEGYSVSREKKERFSLILESASTNQTSMYLCASSFRHTGELFFGEGSRLTVL.

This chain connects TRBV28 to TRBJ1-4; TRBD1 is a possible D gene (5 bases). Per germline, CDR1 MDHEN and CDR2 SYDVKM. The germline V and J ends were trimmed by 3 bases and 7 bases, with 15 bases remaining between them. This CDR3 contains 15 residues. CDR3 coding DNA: TGTGCCAGCAGTTTGGGGGTACAGATGCTTGAAAAACTGTTTTTT. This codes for CASSLGVQMLEKLFF.

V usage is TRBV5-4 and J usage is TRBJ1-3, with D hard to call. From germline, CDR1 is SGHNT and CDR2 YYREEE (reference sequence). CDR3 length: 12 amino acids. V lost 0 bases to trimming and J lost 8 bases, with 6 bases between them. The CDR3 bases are TGTGCCAGCAGCTTGGACCCGGACACCATATATTTT. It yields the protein CASSLDPDTIYF.

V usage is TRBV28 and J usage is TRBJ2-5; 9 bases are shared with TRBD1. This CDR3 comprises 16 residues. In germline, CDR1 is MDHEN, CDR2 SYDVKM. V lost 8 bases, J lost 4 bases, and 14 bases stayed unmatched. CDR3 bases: TGTGCCAGCGGCCTGAGAATCGGGACAGGGCTAGAGACCCAGTACTTC. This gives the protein CASGLRIGTGLETQYF.

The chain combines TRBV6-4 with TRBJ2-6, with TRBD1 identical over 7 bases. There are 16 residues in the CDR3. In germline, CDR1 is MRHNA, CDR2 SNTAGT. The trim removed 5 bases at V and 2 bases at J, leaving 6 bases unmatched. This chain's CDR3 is CASSSTTGAGANVLTF. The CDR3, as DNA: TGTGCCAGCAGTTCTACTACAGGGGCTGGGGCCAACGTCCTGACTTTC.

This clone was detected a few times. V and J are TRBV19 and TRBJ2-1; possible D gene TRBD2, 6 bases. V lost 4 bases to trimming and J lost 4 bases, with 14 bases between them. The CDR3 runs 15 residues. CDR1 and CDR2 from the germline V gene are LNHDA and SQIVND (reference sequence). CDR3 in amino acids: CASSTRASAYNEQFF. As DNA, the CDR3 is TGTGCCAGTAGTACCCGAGCTAGCGCTTACAATGAGCAGTTCTTC.